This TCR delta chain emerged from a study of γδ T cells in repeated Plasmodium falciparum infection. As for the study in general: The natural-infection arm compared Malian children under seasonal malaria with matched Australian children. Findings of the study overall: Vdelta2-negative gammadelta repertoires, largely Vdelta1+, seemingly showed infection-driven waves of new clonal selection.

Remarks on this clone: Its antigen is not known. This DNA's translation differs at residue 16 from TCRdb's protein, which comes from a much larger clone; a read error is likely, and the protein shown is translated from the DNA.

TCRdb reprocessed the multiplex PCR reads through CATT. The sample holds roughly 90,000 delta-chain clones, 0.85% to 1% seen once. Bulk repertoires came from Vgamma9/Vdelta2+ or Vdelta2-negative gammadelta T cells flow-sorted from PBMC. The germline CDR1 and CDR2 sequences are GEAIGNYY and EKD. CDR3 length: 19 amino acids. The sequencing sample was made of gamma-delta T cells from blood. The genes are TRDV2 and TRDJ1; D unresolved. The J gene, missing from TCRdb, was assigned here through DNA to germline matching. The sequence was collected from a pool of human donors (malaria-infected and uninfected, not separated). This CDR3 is CACDALQDGFGSNTDELIF. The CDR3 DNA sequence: TGTGCCTGTGATGCCCTGCAGGATGGGTTTGGAAGTAACACCGATGAACTCATCTTT.